The rows below give T cell receptor beta chains drawn from one sample of a study of blood T cell repertoires in COVID-19. Only in-frame clones appear in the TCRdb table, and some are missing; sequencing was by immunoSEQ multiplex PCR. Here the sample spans 250,000 to 300,000 clones, roughly nine tenths being singletons. The sequenced sample consisted of PBMCs or T cells enriched from blood (not recorded which). The receptors stem from a human donor in a cohort exposed to, infected with or recovered from COVID-19 (not recorded which). The donor label of this sample is uncertain. The CDR3 runs from the conserved cysteine through the conserved F or W. The order of the fields is V gene, clone size, D gene, J gene, CDR3 protein, CDR3 DNA. The D gene is left open where the match is weak. A clone size is listed for some rows: how often the clone was seen (once, few, many), or a class if it is expanded.

TRBV5-4,-,TRBD1,TRBJ1-2,CASSLGDSTYGYTF,TGTGCCAGCAGCTTGGGGGACAGCACCTATGGCTACACCTTC
TRBV25-1,-,-,TRBJ1-2,CASSEMGRQFYGYTF,TGTGCCAGCAGTGAAATGGGGCGACAGTTCTATGGCTACACCTTC
TRBV11-2,-,-,TRBJ1-1,CASSLGQGYTEAFF,TGTGCCAGCAGCTTGGGGCAGGGGTACACTGAAGCTTTCTTT
TRBV11-3,-,TRBD1,TRBJ2-5,CASSPQGEETQYF,TGTGCCAGCAGCCCACAGGGGGAAGAGACCCAGTACTTC
TRBV12-5,-,-,TRBJ2-7,CASGLVLSRLTYEQYF,TGTGCTAGTGGTTTGGTACTAAGTCGACTAACCTACGAGCAGTACTTC
TRBV18,-,TRBD1,TRBJ2-3,CASRRQGARTDTQYF,TGTGCCAGCCGCCGACAGGGGGCTCGAACAGATACGCAGTATTTT
TRBV30,-,TRBD2,TRBJ2-5,CAWSVGGGWETQYF,TGTGCCTGGAGTGTGGGCGGGGGTTGGGAGACCCAGTACTTC
TRBV9,-,TRBD1,TRBJ1-1,CASSTPTGTGDTEAFF,TGTGCCAGCAGCACACCAACCGGGACAGGGGACACTGAAGCTTTCTTT
TRBV28,-,-,TRBJ1-2,CASRRDNYGYTF,TGTGCCAGCCGCAGGGATAACTATGGCTACACCTTC
TRBV27,-,-,TRBJ1-5,CASSLYQGGQPQHF,TGTGCCAGCAGTTTATACCAGGGCGGTCAGCCCCAGCATTTT
TRBV6-4,few,-,TRBJ2-2,CASSDGPGAGELFF,TGTGCCAGCAGTGATGGGCCCGGGGCCGGGGAGCTGTTTTTT
TRBV7-9,-,-,TRBJ1-1,CASSLSGGTEAFF,TGTGCCAGCAGCTTGTCGGGGGGGACTGAAGCTTTCTTT
TRBV18,once,TRBD2,TRBJ2-5,CASSQTSGEETQYF,TGTGCCAGCTCACAGACTAGCGGGGAAGAGACCCAGTACTTC
TRBV4-2,few,-,TRBJ1-5,CASSQSGERNQPQHF,TGTGCCAGCAGCCAATCCGGGGAACGGAATCAGCCCCAGCATTTT
TRBV29-1,-,TRBD2,TRBJ2-1,CSVDPLFSGGISYNEQFF,TGCAGCGTTGATCCGCTGTTTAGCGGGGGGATCTCCTACAATGAGCAGTTCTTC
TRBV6-4,-,-,TRBJ2-2,CASSEQGSDTGELFF,TGTGCCAGCAGTGAACAGGGTTCTGACACCGGGGAGCTGTTTTTT
TRBV6-5,-,-,TRBJ2-3,CASTLGTSTDTQYF,TGTGCCAGCACCCTAGGTACTAGCACAGATACGCAGTATTTT
TRBV7-8,few,-,TRBJ1-4,CASSSMGQGGEKLFF,TGTGCCAGCAGCTCCATGGGGCAGGGTGGTGAAAAACTGTTTTTT
TRBV7-9,-,TRBD1,TRBJ1-6,CASSPGQGAAWNSPLHF,TGTGCCAGCAGCCCGGGACAGGGAGCGGCTTGGAATTCACCCCTCCACTTT
TRBV2,once,-,TRBJ2-7,CASSAGQRGSYEQYF,TGTGCCAGCAGTGCAGGACAGCGTGGCTCCTACGAGCAGTACTTC
TRBV5-1,-,-,TRBJ2-1,CASSLVQGYNEQFF,TGCGCCAGCAGCTTGGTGCAGGGCTACAATGAGCAGTTCTTC
TRBV19,once,-,TRBJ1-2,CASTEGGLYGYTF,TGTGCCAGTACAGAGGGAGGGCTCTATGGCTACACCTTC
TRBV7-9,-,-,TRBJ1-3,CASSRGSSGNTIYF,TGTGCCAGCAGCCGAGGGAGCTCTGGAAACACCATATATTTT
TRBV7-2,few,TRBD1,TRBJ1-4,CASSSLTGGARKLFF,TGTGCCAGCAGCTCCCTGACAGGGGGCGCGAGAAAACTGTTTTTT
TRBV9,-,TRBD1,TRBJ1-5,CASSVGQGAEQPQHF,TGTGCCAGCAGCGTAGGTCAGGGGGCGGAACAGCCCCAGCATTTT
TRBV12-5,-,-,TRBJ2-7,CASGWGATYEQYF,TGTGCTAGTGGTTGGGGAGCCACCTACGAGCAGTACTTC
TRBV7-8,-,-,TRBJ2-1,CASSVGQYNEQFF,TGTGCCAGCAGCGTCGGACAGTACAATGAGCAGTTCTTC
TRBV7-9,-,-,TRBJ1-2,CASSFADYGYTF,TGTGCCAGCAGCTTCGCGGACTATGGCTACACCTTC
TRBV3-1/TRBV3-2,once,-,TRBJ1-2,CASSHEGLGYGYTF,TGTGCCAGCAGCCATGAGGGACTTGGGTATGGCTACACCTTC
TRBV5-1,-,TRBD1,TRBJ2-2,CASSPRTGGIGELFF,TGCGCCAGCAGCCCTAGGACAGGGGGCATCGGGGAGCTGTTTTTT
TRBV5-1,-,TRBD2,TRBJ2-7,CASSLELGTSGGAYEQYF,TGCGCCAGCAGCTTGGAGCTAGGGACTAGCGGGGGGGCCTACGAGCAGTACTTC
TRBV19,-,-,TRBJ1-5,CASSPQQGPDQPQHF,TGTGCCAGTAGTCCCCAACAGGGACCCGATCAGCCCCAGCATTTT
TRBV6-1,-,-,TRBJ2-6,CASSEQGGGANVLTF,TGTGCCAGCAGTGAACAGGGTGGAGGGGCCAACGTCCTGACTTTC
TRBV2,-,TRBD1,TRBJ1-2,CASMRETGGTGGYGYTF,TGTGCCAGCATGAGGGAGACAGGGGGCACGGGCGGCTATGGCTACACCTTC
TRBV7-2,-,-,TRBJ1-3,CASSPVSGLGNTIYF,TGTGCCAGCAGCCCTGTATCAGGGCTTGGAAACACCATATATTTT
TRBV2,-,-,TRBJ1-1,CASSEYSGRSAEAFF,TGTGCCAGCAGTGAATATTCTGGGCGATCGGCTGAAGCTTTCTTT
TRBV6-2/TRBV6-3,-,TRBD1,TRBJ1-5,CASSTDRASNQPQHF,TGTGCCAGCAGTACCGACAGGGCTAGCAATCAGCCCCAGCATTTT
TRBV5-1,-,-,TRBJ1-1,CASSTGSSTEAFF,TGCGCCAGTTCAACAGGGTCTAGCACTGAAGCTTTCTTT
TRBV2,-,-,TRBJ1-2,CASSAPLTRNYGYTF,TGTGCCAGCAGTGCGCCTCTTACTCGGAACTATGGCTACACCTTC
TRBV4-2,-,-,TRBJ2-1,CASSQEYGEREQFF,TGTGCCAGCAGCCAAGAGTACGGGGAACGTGAGCAGTTCTTC
TRBV23-1,-,-,TRBJ1-5,CASTQGLKSNQPQHF,TGCGCCAGCACCCAGGGGCTAAAAAGCAATCAGCCCCAGCATTTT
TRBV24-1,-,-,TRBJ1-4,CATSDSSAYRVRDEKLFF,TGTGCCACCAGTGATTCCTCGGCCTACAGGGTGAGAGATGAAAAACTGTTTTTT
TRBV9,-,TRBD1,TRBJ1-1,CASSVGTGGEAFF,TGTGCCAGCAGCGTAGGCACAGGGGGCGAAGCTTTCTTT
TRBV12-5,-,-,TRBJ1-2,CASGSYGYTF,TGTGCTAGTGGGAGCTATGGCTACACCTTC
TRBV12-3/TRBV12-4,-,-,TRBJ1-1,CASRSGKTEAFF,TGTGCCAGCAGATCAGGGAAGACTGAAGCTTTCTTT
TRBV6-2/TRBV6-3,-,TRBD1,TRBJ1-5,CASSWGTAFNQPQHF,TGTGCCAGCAGTTGGGGGACAGCGTTCAATCAGCCCCAGCATTTT
TRBV6-5,-,TRBD1,TRBJ1-2,CASRPTGGGYGYTF,TGTGCCAGCAGGCCGACAGGGGGCGGCTATGGCTACACCTTC
TRBV11-3,-,-,TRBJ2-1,CASSLSRDNEQFF,TGTGCCAGCAGCTTGAGCCGGGACAATGAGCAGTTCTTC
TRBV6-5,-,-,TRBJ1-5,CASRRRDTNQPQHF,TGTGCCAGCAGGCGAAGGGACACCAATCAGCCCCAGCATTTT